The clone carrying this T cell receptor (beta chain) was picked up many times. Its antigen is not identified. These data originate in a study of T cell repertoires in cytomegalovirus infection. Study at large: TCR beta signatures that were public indicated CMV infection and matching HLA type.

Each CDR3 protein is one row after TCRdb ran MiXCR on the reads. Of roughly 120,000 distinct CDR3 sequences listed, around 10% are singletons. General study findings and limits: The ex vivo response showed dominance by HLA-C-restricted CMV-specific TCR beta clonotypes. Carriers of CMV plus the relevant HLA were identified by cumulative public TCR beta family frequency.

The TCR originated in a human donor in good health (CMV status not recorded). Some clones in this sample may be carry-over from other donors' samples. Sequenced material: PBMCs, sequenced either directly or after in vitro stimulation (not recorded which).

The CDR3 DNA follows: TGTGCCAGCAGCTCGGATTGGACCCAGTACTTC. This translates into CASSSDWTQYF. V gene TRBV7-9 combines with J gene TRBJ2-5; no definite D call. CDR3 length: 11 residues. V shed 4 bases and J shed 7 bases, with 7 bases lying between them. Germline values: CDR1 SEHNR, CDR2 FQNEAQ (reference sequence).